What follows is one T cell receptor beta chain and its context. PCR involved 60 Vbeta and 13 Jbeta primers. Clones were sequenced by immunoSEQ multiplex PCR, and TCRdb holds only the in-frame ones, with some missing. This sample has about 93,000 clones; around 73% occur once, and the top ten carry 3% to 4%. The data derive from a study of cytomegalovirus exposure and HLA in healthy donors. Sequencing input: PBMCs. The clonotype comes from a woman between 35 and 50 years old in good health and CMV-seronegative.

CDR3 amino acids: CASSLWRDAYMEQFF. The CDR3 nucleotides are TGTGCCAGCAGTTTATGGCGGGACGCGTATATGGAGCAGTTCTTC. The V and J genes are TRBV27 and TRBJ2-1, with TRBD2 as a possible D gene (6 bases). The CDR3 spans 15 residues. Trimming removed 1 base at V and 10 bases at J, with 17 bases between. Per the germline V gene, CDR1 is MNHEY and CDR2 is SMNVEV (reference sequence).